Following are 32 T cell receptor beta chains from one sample sequenced in a study of OX40 agonist ivuxolimab in advanced cancers. The table came from immunoSEQ multiplex PCR; TCRdb's copy has only in-frame clones and leaves some out. Of more than 45,000 clones detected, 82% appear once; the ten largest clones hold over 3%. The specimen comprised CD4+ or CD8+ T cells sorted from blood, sampled in a trial of the OX40 agonist ivuxolimab. The receptors here all came from an adult with an advanced solid tumor such as melanoma, head and neck, liver or kidney cancer.

The chain combines TRBV2 with TRBJ1-5; the D gene is possibly TRBD1 (6 bases). This CDR3 is built from 15 residues. Trimming pared 4 bases from V and 2 bases from J, leaving 12 bases between. CDR1 and CDR2 (germline): SNHLY, FYNNEI. The CDR3 nucleotides read TGTGCCAGCAGTGTGAGGGGGTTTGGCAATCAGCCCCAGCATTTT. Its protein product is CASSVRGFGNQPQHF.

The rearrangement joins TRBV29-1 to TRBJ1-4, with D tentatively TRBD1 (5 bases). The germline V gene has CDR1 SQVTM and CDR2 ANQGSEA. This CDR3 contains 12 residues. Between the trimmed V and J ends, which lost 4 bases and 8 bases, there was a span of 11 bases. CDR3 nucleotides: TGCAGCGTTGTGGGGGTAAAGGAAAAACTGTTTTTT. It specifies CSVVGVKEKLFF. Variable domain in full (rest from reference TRBV29-1 and TRBJ1-4): SAVISQKPSRDICQRGTSLTIQCQVDSQVTMMFWYRQQPGQSLTLIATANQGSEATYESGFVIDKFPISRPNLTFSTLTVSNMSPEDSSIYLCSVVGVKEKLFFGSGTQLSVL.

This clone appeared a single time. The chain joins TRBV5-6 to TRBJ1-5; 7 bases map to TRBD1. This CDR3 is built from 13 residues. V gave up 0 bases and J gave up 7 bases; unmatched junction bases: 1. The V gene's germline CDR1 is SGHDT and CDR2 YYEEEE. The CDR3 region has the DNA TGTGCCAGCAGCTTGGACAGGGGCCAGCCCCAGCATTTT. As protein: CASSLDRGQPQHF.

This chain connects TRBV6-5 to TRBJ1-6; D is uncertain. This CDR3 is built from 13 residues. From germline, CDR1 is MNHEY and CDR2 SVGAGI. V was clipped by 0 bases and J by 11 bases, with 8 bases between them. The DNA for the CDR3 is TGTGCCAGCAGTTACTCGAATGGAACACCCCTCCACTTT. Its translation is CASSYSNGTPLHF.

V is TRBV6-6 and J is TRBJ1-3, with TRBD1 as a possible D gene (6 bases). Germline loops: CDR1 MNHNY, CDR2 SVGAGI (reference sequence). The CDR3 has 14 amino acids. With 4 bases removed from V and 0 bases from J, the gap between germline ends came to 7 bases. The CDR3 here is CASSWTDSGNTIYF. Written as DNA, the CDR3 is TGTGCCAGCAGTTGGACAGACTCTGGAAACACCATATATTTT.

The chain combines TRBV7-2 with TRBJ2-3; D unclear. The CDR3 is 11 amino acids. CDR1 is SGHTA, CDR2 FQGNSA, per germline. Trimming pared 6 bases from V and 3 bases from J, leaving 4 bases between. The CDR3: CASRSTDTQYF. DNA for the CDR3: TGTGCCAGCAGGAGTACAGATACGCAGTATTTT.

The chain uses TRBV28 and TRBJ1-4; no definite D call. Germline CDR1 and CDR2: MDHEN and SYDVKM. Trimming took 2 bases from V and 7 from J, leaving 8 bases between them. The CDR3 loop spans 13 amino acids. The CDR3 is CASSLGRSEKLFF. The CDR3 nucleotides read TGTGCCAGCAGTTTAGGGAGGAGTGAAAAACTGTTTTTT.

This sequence joins TRBV28 and TRBJ2-7; 7 bases map to TRBD1. There are 14 residues in the CDR3. The J segment lost 3 bases and the V segment lost 5 bases, leaving 7 bases of the junction unmatched. Germline V gene sequence: CDR1 MDHEN, CDR2 SYDVKM. The CDR3 DNA is TGTGCCAGCAGTCCGACGGGACAGATCTACGAGCAGTACTTC. Amino acid sequence: CASSPTGQIYEQYF.

V and J are TRBV5-1 and TRBJ1-1; TRBD1 aligns across 10 bases. Germline lookup yields CDR1 SGHRS and CDR2 YFSETQ. This CDR3 comprises 15 residues. After removal of 0 bases from V and 6 bases from J, the junction contained 5 bases not matched to a gene. The CDR3 protein is CASSLVGTGAAEAFF. In DNA, the CDR3 is TGCGCCAGCAGCTTGGTAGGGACAGGGGCGGCTGAAGCTTTCTTT. The variable domain in full, completed from reference TRBV5-1 and TRBJ1-1, reads KAGVTQTPRYLIKTRGQQVTLSCSPISGHRSVSWYQQTPGQGLQFLFEYFSETQRNKGNFPGRFSGRQFSNSRSEMNVSTLELGDSALYLCASSLVGTGAAEAFFGQGTRLTVV.

The chain is built from TRBV20-1 and TRBJ1-1; D gene unclear. With 6 bases removed from V and 1 base from J, the gap between germline ends came to 6 bases. The CDR3 has 11 amino acids. Germline assignment: CDR1 DFQATT and CDR2 SNEGSKA (reference sequence). In nucleotides, the CDR3 is TGCAGTGCCAGGAGGAACACTGAAGCTTTCTTT. Protein: CSARRNTEAFF.

CDR3 sequence reads: CASSAGTGYEAFF. The CDR3 DNA reads TGCGCCAGCAGCGCCGGGACAGGTTATGAAGCTTTCTTT. This chain connects TRBV5-1 to TRBJ1-1, with 8 nucleotides matching TRBD1. In germline, CDR1 is SGHRS, CDR2 YFSETQ. Trimming at V came to 4 bases and at J to 7 bases, leaving 6 bases not matched to a gene. This CDR3 comprises 13 residues.

The rearrangement uses TRBV7-3 and TRBJ2-7; D is undetermined. CDR1 SGHTA and CDR2 FQGTGA come from the germline V gene. The CDR3 runs 15 residues. V gave up 6 bases and J gave up 6 bases, with 21 bases separating them. This CDR3 reads CASSSSGSVRVEQYF. The CDR3 bases are TGTGCCAGCAGTTCCTCCGGCAGCGTCCGGGTCGAGCAGTACTTC. Using reference TRBV7-3 and TRBJ2-7 for the parts outside the CDR3, the full variable domain is GAGVSQTPSNKVTEKGKYVELRCDPISGHTALYWYRQSLGQGPEFLIYFQGTGAADDSGLPNDRFFAVRPEGSVSTLKIQRTERGDSAVYLCASSSSGSVRVEQYFGPGTRLTVT.

The rearrangement joins TRBV28 to TRBJ1-1; perhaps TRBD1 as D (5 bases). Per germline, CDR1 MDHEN and CDR2 SYDVKM. The CDR3 length is 14 residues. Trimming removed 1 base at V and 1 base at J, with 7 bases between. The CDR3 is CASSLYGGNTEAFF. Written as DNA, the CDR3 is TGTGCCAGCAGTTTATATGGGGGGAACACTGAAGCTTTCTTT.

The V and J genes are TRBV19 and TRBJ1-2, with D maybe TRBD1 (5 bases). Trimming removed 6 bases at V and 4 bases at J, with 15 bases between. CDR3 size: 14 residues. Per germline, CDR1 LNHDA and CDR2 SQIVND (reference sequence). The CDR3 loop reads CASRSLGGAYGYTF. The CDR3 region has the DNA TGTGCCAGTAGGAGCCTGGGGGGAGCCTATGGCTACACCTTC.

The CDR3 reads CASTIPGRGNTGELFF. The CDR3 DNA is TGTGCCAGCACCATCCCGGGGAGGGGGAACACCGGGGAGCTGTTTTTT. The gene calls are TRBV6-6 and TRBJ2-2, with 7 bases aligning to TRBD2. This CDR3 is 16 amino acids long. Germline trimming cut 7 bases from V and 1 base from J; bases unmatched to any gene: 9. CDR1 is MNHNY, CDR2 SVGAGI, per germline (reference sequence).

The chain employs TRBV7-2 and TRBJ2-5; D remains unclear. Trimming took 2 bases from V and 4 from J, leaving 11 bases between them. The CDR3 length is 14 residues. Germline V gene lookup returns CDR1 SGHTA and CDR2 FQGNSA. The CDR3 is CASSLSQLRETQYF. The CDR3 DNA reads as TGTGCCAGCAGCTTATCTCAGCTTAGAGAGACCCAGTACTTC.

The chain carries TRBV30 and TRBJ1-3, with 8 bases identical to TRBD1. The trim removed 3 bases at V and 3 bases at J, leaving 7 bases unmatched. Germline CDR1 and CDR2: GTSNPN and SVGIG (reference sequence). The CDR3 is made up of 15 amino acids. The chain's CDR3 is CAWSLGQGGGNTIYF. Here the CDR3 DNA reads TGTGCCTGGAGCCTAGGACAGGGAGGTGGAAACACCATATATTTT.

About this clone: The junction does not match germline at one end; this may be a read error. The chain employs TRBV11-2 and TRBJ1-2; D is perhaps TRBD1 (5 bases). Germline V gives CDR1 SGHAT, CDR2 FQNNGV. The CDR3 covers 13 residues. For the CDR3, the DNA is TGTGCCAGCAGCTTAGAACCGGGGCTCCTGAGTCCCTTC. Protein product: CASSLEPGLLSPF.

The genes are TRBV18 and TRBJ1-1, with a tentative D call TRBD1 (5 bases). Germline CDR1 and CDR2: KGHSH and LQKENI. V was clipped by 4 bases and J by 2 bases, with 23 bases between them. This CDR3 has 18 residues. The CDR3 coding sequence is TGTGCCAGCTCACTGGAAGTCGCTAAACAGGTGACAAACACTGAAGCTTTCTTT. Protein sequence: CASSLEVAKQVTNTEAFF.

CDR3 sequence: CASGLEGSYSNQPQHF. The CDR3 bases are TGTGCTAGTGGTTTGGAGGGCTCGTATAGCAATCAGCCCCAGCATTTT. V is TRBV12-5 and J is TRBJ1-5; unclear D gene. The V gene's germline CDR1 is LGHNT and CDR2 FRNRAP. Trimming cost V 1 base and J 0 bases, with 10 bases left between them. The CDR3 runs to 16 residues.

This clone was detected a few times. The gene calls are TRBV19 and TRBJ1-3, with no clear D. This CDR3 region has 13 residues. The V gene's germline CDR1 is LNHDA and CDR2 SQIVND (reference sequence). Trimming removed 9 bases from V and 2 bases from J, with 11 bases in between. This CDR3 is CASPAPPGNTIYF. CDR3 DNA: TGTGCCAGCCCCGCTCCCCCTGGAAACACCATATATTTT.

This clone turned up a few times. The CDR3 spells CATSRGRARDEQYF. DNA for the CDR3: TGTGCCACCAGCAGAGGTCGGGCCCGCGACGAGCAGTACTTC. The chain is built from TRBV15 and TRBJ2-7; D is ambiguous. The V gene lost 1 base and the J gene lost 5 bases, with 12 bases spanning the gap. Germline values: CDR1 LNHNV, CDR2 YYDKDF (reference sequence). The length of the CDR3 is 14 residues.

This chain links TRBV5-4 with TRBJ1-2; D possibly corresponds to TRBD1 (5 bases). Germline assignment: CDR1 SGHNT and CDR2 YYREEE (reference sequence). This CDR3 has 16 residues. Trimming took 4 bases from V and 0 from J, leaving 16 bases between them. The CDR3: CASSQAVGETNYGYTF. The CDR3 nucleotides are TGTGCCAGCAGCCAAGCAGTAGGGGAGACTAACTATGGCTACACCTTC.

The gene calls are TRBV7-2 and TRBJ1-1, with a possible D match to TRBD1 (5 bases). CDR1 is SGHTA, CDR2 FQGNSA, per germline. Trimming pared 2 bases from V and 1 base from J, leaving 11 bases between. This CDR3 has 15 amino acids. The CDR3 reads CASSLNAGSNTEAFF. The CDR3 DNA is TGTGCCAGCAGCTTAAACGCAGGGTCGAACACTGAAGCTTTCTTT. Full variable domain (rest looked up from reference TRBV7-2 and TRBJ1-1): GAGVSQSPSNKVTEKGKDVELRCDPISGHTALYWYRQSLGQGLEFLIYFQGNSAPDKSGLPSDRFSAERTGGSVSTLTIQRTQQEDSAVYLCASSLNAGSNTEAFFGQGTRLTVV.

This sequence joins TRBV11-3 and TRBJ1-1, with D hard to call. Germline CDR1 reads SGHNT; CDR2 reads YENEEA. The V end lost 3 bases, the J end lost 8 bases, and 13 bases lay between the germline ends. CDR3 length equals 13 residues. The CDR3 nucleotides read TGTGCCAGCAGCTTCGGCGCCCGGGTGGAAGCTTTCTTT. Its translation: CASSFGARVEAFF.

This clone was observed a few times. The rearrangement uses TRBV9 and TRBJ2-1; D possibly corresponds to TRBD2 (6 bases). This CDR3 is 14 amino acids long. V dropped 2 bases and J dropped 9 bases, with 15 bases sitting between them. Looked up from germline, CDR1 is SGDLS and CDR2 is YYNGEE. CDR3 residues: CASSVGGIGGEQFF. DNA for the CDR3: TGTGCCAGCAGCGTGGGGGGAATTGGAGGTGAGCAGTTCTTC.

The chain uses TRBV6-5 and TRBJ2-7; TRBD1 agrees at 7 bases. The CDR3 consists of 12 residues. Germline-derived CDR1 and CDR2 are MNHEY and SVGAGI. J was trimmed by 3 bases and V by 8 bases; bases with no gene match: 4. CDR3 residues: CASGGQIYEQYF. Here the CDR3 DNA reads TGTGCCAGCGGGGGACAGATCTACGAGCAGTACTTC.

CDR3 residues: CASSRLAVNNEQFF. As DNA, the CDR3 is TGTGCCAGCTCCCGACTAGCGGTAAACAATGAGCAGTTCTTC. The rearrangement uses TRBV7-9 and TRBJ2-1; 9 bases align to TRBD2. The CDR3 sequence is 14 residues long. Germline-derived CDR1 and CDR2 are SEHNR and FQNEAQ (reference sequence). Unmatched junction bases numbered 7, after V lost 8 bases and J lost 5 bases.

This rearrangement joins TRBV28 to TRBJ1-2; D is undetermined. V was shortened by 10 bases and J by 0 bases, with 9 bases between the two germline ends. The germline gives CDR1 MDHEN, CDR2 SYDVKM. This CDR3 contains 12 residues. The CDR3 sequence: CATMTPNYGYTF. DNA of the CDR3: TGTGCCACCATGACGCCTAACTATGGCTACACCTTC.

The V and J genes are TRBV4-1 and TRBJ2-6, with D maybe TRBD1 (5 bases). The germline V gene has CDR1 MGHRA and CDR2 YSYEKL. The CDR3 extends over 16 amino acids. Trimming took off 4 bases at V and 0 bases at J, with 10 bases between the two ends. Here the CDR3 DNA reads TGCGCCAGCAGCCGTCAGGGAAGCTCTGGGGCCAACGTCCTGACTTTC. It translates to CASSRQGSSGANVLTF.

V and J are TRBV7-9 and TRBJ2-5; 7 bases align to TRBD1. V lost 1 base, J lost 2 bases, and 7 bases stayed unmatched. Germline V CDR1 and CDR2: SEHNR, FQNEAQ (reference sequence). The length of the CDR3 is 16 residues. The DNA for the CDR3 is TGTGCCAGCAGCTTAGGTTTAGAGACAGGGCAAGAGACCCAGTACTTC. Translating gives CASSLGLETGQETQYF. The whole variable domain, filled in from reference TRBV7-9 and TRBJ2-5, reads DTGVSQNPRHKITKRGQNVTFRCDPISEHNRLYWYRQTLGQGPEFLTYFQNEAQLEKSRLLSDRFSAERPKGSFSTLEIQRTEQGDSAMYLCASSLGLETGQETQYFGPGTRLLVL.

The chain is built from TRBV18 and TRBJ1-6, with no clear D. V lost 3 bases and J 8 bases, leaving 14 bases between the germline ends. This CDR3 is 15 amino acids long. Looked up from germline, CDR1 is KGHSH and CDR2 is LQKENI. The DNA for the CDR3 is TGTGCCAGCTCACCCGTGGCCGGAGAAGATTCACCCCTCCACTTT. Its translation: CASSPVAGEDSPLHF.